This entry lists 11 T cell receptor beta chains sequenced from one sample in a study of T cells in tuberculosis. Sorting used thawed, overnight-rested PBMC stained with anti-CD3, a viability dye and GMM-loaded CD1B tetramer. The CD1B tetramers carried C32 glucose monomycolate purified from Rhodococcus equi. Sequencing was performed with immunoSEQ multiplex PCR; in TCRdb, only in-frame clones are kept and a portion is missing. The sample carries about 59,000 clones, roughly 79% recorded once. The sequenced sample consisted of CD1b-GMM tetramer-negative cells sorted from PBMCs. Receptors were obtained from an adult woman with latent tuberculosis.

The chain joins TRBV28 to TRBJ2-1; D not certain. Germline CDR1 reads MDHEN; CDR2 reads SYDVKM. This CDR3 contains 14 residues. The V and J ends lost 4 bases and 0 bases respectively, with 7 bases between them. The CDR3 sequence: CASSSVSSYNEQFF. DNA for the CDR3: TGTGCCAGCAGTTCGGTATCCTCCTACAATGAGCAGTTCTTC.

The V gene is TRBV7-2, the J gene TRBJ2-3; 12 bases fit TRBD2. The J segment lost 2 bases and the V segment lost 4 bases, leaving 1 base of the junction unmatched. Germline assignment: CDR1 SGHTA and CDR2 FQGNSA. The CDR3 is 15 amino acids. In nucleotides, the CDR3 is TGTGCCAGCAGCTCTAGCGGGGGGGCCACAGATACGCAGTATTTT. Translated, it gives CASSSSGGATDTQYF.

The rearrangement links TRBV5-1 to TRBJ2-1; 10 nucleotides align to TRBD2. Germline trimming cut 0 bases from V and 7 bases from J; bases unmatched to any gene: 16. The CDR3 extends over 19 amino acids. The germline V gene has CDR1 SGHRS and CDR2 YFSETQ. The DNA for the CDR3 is TGCGCCAGCAGCTTGGGATCGTGGCCTAGCGGGAGAATAAAGAATGAGCAGTTCTTC. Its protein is CASSLGSWPSGRIKNEQFF.

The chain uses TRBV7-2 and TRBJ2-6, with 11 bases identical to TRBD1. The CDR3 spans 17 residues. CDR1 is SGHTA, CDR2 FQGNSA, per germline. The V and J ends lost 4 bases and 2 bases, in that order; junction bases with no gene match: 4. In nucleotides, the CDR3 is TGTGCCAGCAGCTCATTGGGACAGGGGGCTGGGGCCAACGTCCTGACTTTC. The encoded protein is CASSSLGQGAGANVLTF.

CDR3 amino acids: CASSSLGGSSYNEQFF. The CDR3 DNA is TGTGCCAGTAGTTCCCTCGGGGGGAGCTCCTACAATGAGCAGTTCTTC. The chain recombines TRBV19 with TRBJ2-1; TRBD2 matches 7 bases. The CDR3 length is 16 residues. Germline V lookup: CDR1 LNHDA, CDR2 SQIVND (reference sequence). J gave up 0 bases and V 5 bases, and 7 bases lay outside the gene matches.

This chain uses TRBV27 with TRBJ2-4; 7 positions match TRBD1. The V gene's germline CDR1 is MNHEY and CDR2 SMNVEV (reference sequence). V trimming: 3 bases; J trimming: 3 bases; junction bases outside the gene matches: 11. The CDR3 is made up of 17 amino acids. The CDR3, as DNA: TGTGCCAGCAGTTTCTTCCGACAGGGAATGGACAAAAACATTCAGTACTTC. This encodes CASSFFRQGMDKNIQYF.

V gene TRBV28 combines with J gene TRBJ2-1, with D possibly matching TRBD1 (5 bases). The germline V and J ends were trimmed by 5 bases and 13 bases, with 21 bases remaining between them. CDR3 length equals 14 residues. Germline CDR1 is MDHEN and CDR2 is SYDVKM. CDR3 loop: CASSLGFRGTPQFF. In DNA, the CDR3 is TGTGCCAGCAGTCTGGGGTTTAGGGGTACACCCCAGTTCTTC.

CDR3 in amino acids: CASNRDRGFFLGGNTIYF. CDR3 sequence (DNA): TGTGCCAGCAATCGGGACAGGGGGTTCTTTCTAGGAGGAAACACCATATATTTT. The V call is TRBV28, the J call TRBJ1-3, with TRBD1 matching over 11 bases. The germline V gene encodes CDR1 MDHEN and CDR2 SYDVKM. V shed 7 bases and J 4 bases; nucleotides not matched to a gene: 15. CDR3 length equals 18 residues.

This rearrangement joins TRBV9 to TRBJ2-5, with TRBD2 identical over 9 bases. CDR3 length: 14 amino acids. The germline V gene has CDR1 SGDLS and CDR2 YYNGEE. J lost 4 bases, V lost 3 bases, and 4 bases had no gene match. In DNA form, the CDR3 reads TGTGCCAGCAGCGGGATGACTAGCGGAGAGACCCAGTACTTC. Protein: CASSGMTSGETQYF.

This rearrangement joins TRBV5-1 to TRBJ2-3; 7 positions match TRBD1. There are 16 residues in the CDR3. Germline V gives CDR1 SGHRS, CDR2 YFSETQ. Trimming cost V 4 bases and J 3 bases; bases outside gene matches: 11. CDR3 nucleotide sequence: TGCGCCAGCAGCCTACTCCCACAGGGGAGTACAGATACGCAGTATTTT. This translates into CASSLLPQGSTDTQYF.

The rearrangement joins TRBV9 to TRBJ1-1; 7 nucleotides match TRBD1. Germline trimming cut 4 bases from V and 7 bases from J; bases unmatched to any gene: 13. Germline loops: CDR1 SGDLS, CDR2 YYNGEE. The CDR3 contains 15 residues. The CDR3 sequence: CASSPRGTDQGEAFF. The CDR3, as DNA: TGTGCCAGCAGCCCCCGGGGGACAGATCAGGGTGAAGCTTTCTTT.